The T cell receptor beta chain described here comes from a study of technical replicates of blood from a handful of donors. The germline gives CDR1 MDHEN, CDR2 SYDVKM. The V end lost 3 bases, the J end lost 2 bases, and 6 bases lay between the germline ends. This CDR3 has 13 residues. The repertoire was sequenced with immunoSEQ multiplex PCR; TCRdb's copy has only in-frame clones and lacks some. Of about 70,000 clones in the sample, nearly 98% were seen once. The genes are TRBV28 and TRBJ2-3, with D unresolved. Sequenced: T cells isolated from PBMCs. The receptor's source is a human donor in good health. The chain's CDR3 is CASSFPNTDTQYF. DNA for the CDR3: TGTGCCAGCAGTTTCCCCAACACAGATACGCAGTATTTT.